The T cell receptor beta chain described here comes from a study of T cell responses to AZD1222 COVID-19 vaccine (dated by TCRdb to about 2021). Regarding the study in general: Because spike-specific TCR depth and breadth did not differ between the two schedules, AZD1222 recipients who got a second dose at roughly 4 weeks were pooled with those who got a second dose at roughly 12 weeks. A total of just over 230 trial participants underwent TCR sequencing, of whom some 200 had received two doses of AZD1222 and some 26 had received two doses of the MenACWY control vaccine. Trial participants were enrolled by age into 18-55, 56-69 and 70-plus year subgroups, with approximately 160, 26 and 62 TCR-sequenced participants respectively.

The CDR3 regions of human TCRbeta chains were analyzed by immunosequencing. As for how the authors treated the data: Repertoire TCRs were matched against a reference library of SARS-CoV-2-specific TCRs generated with the MIRA antigen-specificity platform. Breadth meant the fraction of unique TCRs that were SARS-CoV-2-associated, whereas depth meant the fraction of total T cells that were SARS-CoV-2-associated. Each spike-specific TCR was assigned to its reactive spike region and to a CD4 or CD8 class using the MIRA data. Log10-transformed breadth and depth values were compared by one-way ANOVA with Sidak's multiple comparisons tests. The source is immuneACCESS, and TCRdb retained only in-frame sequences with V and J called. Part of the clones is not carried over; for the studies checked, unresolved V genes explain less than half of this, and the remainder is unexplained. V and J calls and clone size are as listed in that table; D and trimming were resolved from the DNA. In all, the sample holds some 130,000 clones, and 90% of those were seen once. Clones ranked in the top ten supply less than 8.5% of the sample.

Via the germline V gene, CDR1 is MGHRA and CDR2 YSYEKL. V is pared back by 0 bases and J by 3 bases, with 15 bases lying between the germline termini. CDR3 length: 16 amino acids, cysteine to phenylalanine. Only the CDR3 part of the read is kept: 48 bases, read in frame from the first base. With respect to this clone: Its binding antigen is unknown. Base qualities are missing; no much larger clone stands one base away.

The time point tag for this specimen amounts to: baseline before first vaccination. Vaccinee samples came from UK trials COV001 and COV002, including a single-blind randomized controlled phase 2/3 trial of AZD1222 (ChAdOx1 nCoV-19) in healthy adults. For TCRbeta chain sequencing, PBMC samples from trial participants were taken at day 0 and at day 28 after the second dose. Results and caveats for the whole study, not just this receptor: Most participants were white British and females outnumbered males, and the authors suggested that clonal diversity may have been underestimated. Conclusions about previously exposed vaccinees are limited, since just 6 or 7 AZD1222 recipients were seropositive for SARS-CoV-2 at baseline. CD4 TCRs associated with the vaccine covered the entire spike protein, and the dominant responses were in regions 160-218 and 743-854. After two AZD1222 doses, both the breadth and the depth of spike-specific TCRs were significantly higher than at day 0 and than in MenACWY recipients. Because no day 14 peak-response samples were available, the repertoires could be characterized only after the peak T cell response. Nearly half of unique spike-specific TCRs reportedly recognized epitopes outside regions mutated in the B.1.351 and B.1.1.7 variants. The 56-69-year group was small, and its depth increase did not reach significance, likely because of low power.

The source is an adult in good health. The sequencing here drew on peripheral blood, taken on day 0 of AZD1222 vaccination. The V and J genes are TRBV4-1 and TRBJ2-7; matching of 6 bases hints at TRBD1 as the D gene. The nucleotide sequence reads TGCGCCAGCAGCCAAGATCTTGGCAGGGGTGGCTACGAGCAGTACTTC. Protein translation: CASSQDLGRGGYEQYF.